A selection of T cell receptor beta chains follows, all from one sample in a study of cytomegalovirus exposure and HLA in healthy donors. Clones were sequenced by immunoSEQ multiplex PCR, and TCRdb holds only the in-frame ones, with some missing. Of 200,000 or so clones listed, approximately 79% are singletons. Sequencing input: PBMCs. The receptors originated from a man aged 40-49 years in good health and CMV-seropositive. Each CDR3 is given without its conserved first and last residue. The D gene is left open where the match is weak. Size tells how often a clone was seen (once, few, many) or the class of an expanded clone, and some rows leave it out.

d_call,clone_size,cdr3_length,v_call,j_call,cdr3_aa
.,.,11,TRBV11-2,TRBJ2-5,ASSLEVEETQY
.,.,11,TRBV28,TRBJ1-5,ASSLAGDQPQH
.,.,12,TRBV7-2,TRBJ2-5,ASSGPGLEETQY
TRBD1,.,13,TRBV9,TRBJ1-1,ASSEIWTGSTEAF
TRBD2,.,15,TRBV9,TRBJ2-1,ASSGLLAGGTYNEQF
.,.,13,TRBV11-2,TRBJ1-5,ASSLEGGTNQPQH
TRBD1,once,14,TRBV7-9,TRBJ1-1,ASSTRQGAPKTEAF
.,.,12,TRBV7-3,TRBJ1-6,ASSLYSGNSPLH
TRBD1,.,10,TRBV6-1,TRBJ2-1,ASSETGQYQF
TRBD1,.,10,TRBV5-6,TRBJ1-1,ASSLDRVGAF
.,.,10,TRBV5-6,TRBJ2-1,ASSPGGNEQF